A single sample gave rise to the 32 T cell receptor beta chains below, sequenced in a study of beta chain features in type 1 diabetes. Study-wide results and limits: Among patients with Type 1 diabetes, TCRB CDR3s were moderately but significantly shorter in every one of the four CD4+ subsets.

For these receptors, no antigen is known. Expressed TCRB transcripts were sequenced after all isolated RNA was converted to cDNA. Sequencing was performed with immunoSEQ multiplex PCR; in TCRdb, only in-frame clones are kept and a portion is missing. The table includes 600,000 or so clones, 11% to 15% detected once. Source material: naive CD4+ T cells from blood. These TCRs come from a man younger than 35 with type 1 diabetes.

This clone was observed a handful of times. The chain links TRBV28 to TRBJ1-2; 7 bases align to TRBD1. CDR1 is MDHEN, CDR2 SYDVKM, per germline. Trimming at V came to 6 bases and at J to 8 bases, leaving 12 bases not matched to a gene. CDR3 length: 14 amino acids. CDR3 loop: CASSLPGQMNGYTF. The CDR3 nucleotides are TGTGCCAGCAGCCTACCGGGACAGATGAACGGCTACACCTTC.

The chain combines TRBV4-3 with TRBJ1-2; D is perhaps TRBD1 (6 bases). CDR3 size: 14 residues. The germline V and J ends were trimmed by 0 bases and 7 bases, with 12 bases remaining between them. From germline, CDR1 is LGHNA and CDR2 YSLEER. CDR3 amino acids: CASSQEAGDLGYTF. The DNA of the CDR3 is TGCGCCAGCAGCCAAGAAGCAGGGGATCTTGGCTACACCTTC.

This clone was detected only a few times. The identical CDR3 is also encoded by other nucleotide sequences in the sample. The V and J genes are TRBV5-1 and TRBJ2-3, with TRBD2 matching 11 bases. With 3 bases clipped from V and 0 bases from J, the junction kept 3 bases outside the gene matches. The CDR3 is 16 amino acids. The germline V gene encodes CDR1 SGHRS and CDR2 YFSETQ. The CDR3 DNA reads TGCGCCAGCAGCTGGGGGACTAGCGGAAGCACAGATACGCAGTATTTT. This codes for CASSWGTSGSTDTQYF.

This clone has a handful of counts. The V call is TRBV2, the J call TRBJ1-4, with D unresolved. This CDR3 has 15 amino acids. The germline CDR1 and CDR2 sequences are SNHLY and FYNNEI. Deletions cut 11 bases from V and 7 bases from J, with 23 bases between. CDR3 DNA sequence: TGTGCCGGGTGCCTAGAGGCGGGTAGCGTTGAAAAACTGTTTTTT. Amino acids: CAGCLEAGSVEKLFF.

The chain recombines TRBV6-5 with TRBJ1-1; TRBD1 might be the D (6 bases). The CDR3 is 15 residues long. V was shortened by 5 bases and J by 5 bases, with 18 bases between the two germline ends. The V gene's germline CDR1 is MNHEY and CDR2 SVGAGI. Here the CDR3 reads CASSPSAGALTEAFF. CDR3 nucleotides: TGTGCCAGCAGTCCGTCTGCGGGGGCGCTAACTGAAGCTTTCTTT.

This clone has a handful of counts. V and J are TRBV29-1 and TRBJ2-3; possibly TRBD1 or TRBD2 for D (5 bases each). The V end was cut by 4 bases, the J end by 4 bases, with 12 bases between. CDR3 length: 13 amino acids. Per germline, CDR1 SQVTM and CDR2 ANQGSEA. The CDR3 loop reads CSVVGVGADTQYF. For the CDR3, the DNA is TGCAGCGTTGTGGGCGTGGGGGCAGATACGCAGTATTTT.

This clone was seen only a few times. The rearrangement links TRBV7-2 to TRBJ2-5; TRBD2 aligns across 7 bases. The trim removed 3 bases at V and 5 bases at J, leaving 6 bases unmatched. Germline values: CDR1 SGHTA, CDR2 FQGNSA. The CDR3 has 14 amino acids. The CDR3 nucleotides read TGTGCCAGCAGCTTCTCTAGCGGTAGGGAGACCCAGTACTTC. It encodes CASSFSSGRETQYF. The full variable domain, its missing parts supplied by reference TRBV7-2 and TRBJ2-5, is GAGVSQSPSNKVTEKGKDVELRCDPISGHTALYWYRQSLGQGLEFLIYFQGNSAPDKSGLPSDRFSAERTGGSVSTLTIQRTQQEDSAVYLCASSFSSGRETQYFGPGTRLLVL.

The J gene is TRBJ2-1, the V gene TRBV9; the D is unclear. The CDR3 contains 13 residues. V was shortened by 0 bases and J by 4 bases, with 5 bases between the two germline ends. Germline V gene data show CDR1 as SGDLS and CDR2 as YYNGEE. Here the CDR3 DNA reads TGTGCCAGCAGCGTAGTCCCTTACAATGAGCAGTTCTTC. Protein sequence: CASSVVPYNEQFF.

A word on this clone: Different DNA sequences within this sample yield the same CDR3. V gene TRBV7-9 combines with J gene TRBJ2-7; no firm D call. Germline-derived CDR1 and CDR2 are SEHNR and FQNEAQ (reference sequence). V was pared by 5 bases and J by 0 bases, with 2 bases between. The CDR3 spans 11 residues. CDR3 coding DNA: TGTGCCAGCAGCCCCTCCTACGAGCAGTACTTC. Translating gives CASSPSYEQYF.

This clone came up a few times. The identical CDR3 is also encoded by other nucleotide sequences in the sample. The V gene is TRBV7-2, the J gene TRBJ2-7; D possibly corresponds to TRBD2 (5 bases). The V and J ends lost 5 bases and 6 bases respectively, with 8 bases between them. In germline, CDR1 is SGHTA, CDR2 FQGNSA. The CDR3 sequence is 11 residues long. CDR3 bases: TGTGCCAGCAGCGCGGGCGGCGAGCAGTACTTC. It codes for CASSAGGEQYF.

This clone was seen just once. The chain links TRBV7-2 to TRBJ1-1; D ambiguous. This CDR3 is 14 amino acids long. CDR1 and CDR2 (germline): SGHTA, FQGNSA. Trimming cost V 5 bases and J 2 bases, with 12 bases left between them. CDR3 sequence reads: CASSVYEGNTEAFF. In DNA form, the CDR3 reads TGTGCCAGCAGCGTCTACGAGGGCAACACTGAAGCTTTCTTT.

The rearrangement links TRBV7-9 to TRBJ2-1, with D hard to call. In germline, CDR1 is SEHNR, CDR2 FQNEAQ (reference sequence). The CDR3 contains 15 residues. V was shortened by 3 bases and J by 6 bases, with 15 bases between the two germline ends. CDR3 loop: CASSLFRDEANEQFF. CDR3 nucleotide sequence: TGTGCCAGCAGCTTGTTCAGAGACGAGGCCAATGAGCAGTTCTTC.

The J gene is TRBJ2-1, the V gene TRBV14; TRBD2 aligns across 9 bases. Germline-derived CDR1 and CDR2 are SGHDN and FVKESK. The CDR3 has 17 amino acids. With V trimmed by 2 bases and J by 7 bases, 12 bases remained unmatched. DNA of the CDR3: TGTGCCAGCAGCCAACCTAGCGGGAACCCCAGATGGAATGAGCAGTTCTTC. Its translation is CASSQPSGNPRWNEQFF.

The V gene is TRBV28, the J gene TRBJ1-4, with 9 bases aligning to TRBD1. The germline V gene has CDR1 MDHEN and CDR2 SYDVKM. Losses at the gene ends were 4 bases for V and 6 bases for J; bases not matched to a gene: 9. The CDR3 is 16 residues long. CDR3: CASSSTWDRVYEKLFF. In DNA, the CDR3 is TGTGCCAGCAGTTCCACATGGGACAGGGTCTATGAAAAACTGTTTTTT.

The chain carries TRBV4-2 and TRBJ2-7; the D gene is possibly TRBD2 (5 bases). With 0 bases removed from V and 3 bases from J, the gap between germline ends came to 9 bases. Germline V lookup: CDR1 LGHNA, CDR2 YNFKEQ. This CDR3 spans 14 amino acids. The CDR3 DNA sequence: TGTGCCAGCAGCCAAGAGGGCGGGCGCTACGAGCAGTACTTC. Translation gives CASSQEGGRYEQYF.

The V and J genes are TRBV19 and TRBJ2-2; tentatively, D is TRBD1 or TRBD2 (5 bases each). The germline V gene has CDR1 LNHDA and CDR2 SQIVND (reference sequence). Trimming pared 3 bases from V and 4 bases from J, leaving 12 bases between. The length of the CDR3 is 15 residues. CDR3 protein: CASSISPGPTGELFF. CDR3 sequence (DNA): TGTGCCAGTAGTATCTCTCCGGGACCCACCGGGGAGCTGTTTTTT.

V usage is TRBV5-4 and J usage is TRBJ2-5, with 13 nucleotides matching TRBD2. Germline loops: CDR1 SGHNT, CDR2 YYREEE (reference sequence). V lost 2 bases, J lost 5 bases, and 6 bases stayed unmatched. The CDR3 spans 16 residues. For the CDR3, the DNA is TGTGCCAGCAGCTTAAGACTAGCGGGAGGCCAGGAGACCCAGTACTTC. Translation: CASSLRLAGGQETQYF.

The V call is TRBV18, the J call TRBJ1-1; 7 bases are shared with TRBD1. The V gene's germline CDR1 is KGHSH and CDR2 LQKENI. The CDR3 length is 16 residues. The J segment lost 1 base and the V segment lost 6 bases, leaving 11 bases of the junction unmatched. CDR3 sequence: CASSQIQGTENTEAFF. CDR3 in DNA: TGTGCCAGCTCTCAGATACAGGGGACGGAGAACACTGAAGCTTTCTTT.

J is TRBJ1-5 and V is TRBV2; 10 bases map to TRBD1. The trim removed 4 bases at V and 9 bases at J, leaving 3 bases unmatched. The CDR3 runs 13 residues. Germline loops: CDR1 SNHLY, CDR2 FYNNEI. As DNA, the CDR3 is TGTGCCAGCAGTGGACAGGGGGCTCGGCCCCAGCATTTT. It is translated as CASSGQGARPQHF. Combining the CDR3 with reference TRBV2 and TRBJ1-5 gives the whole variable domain EPEVTQTPSHQVTQMGQEVILRCVPISNHLYFYWYRQILGQKVEFLVSFYNNEISEKSEIFDDQFSVERPDGSNFTLKIRSTKLEDSAMYFCASSGQGARPQHFGDGTRLSIL.

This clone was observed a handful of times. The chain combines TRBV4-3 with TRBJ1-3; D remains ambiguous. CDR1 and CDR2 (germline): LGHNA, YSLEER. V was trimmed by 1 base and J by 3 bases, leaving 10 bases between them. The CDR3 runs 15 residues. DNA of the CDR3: TGCGCCAGCAGCCAAGGACCCGGGTTTGGAAACACCATATATTTT. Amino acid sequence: CASSQGPGFGNTIYF.

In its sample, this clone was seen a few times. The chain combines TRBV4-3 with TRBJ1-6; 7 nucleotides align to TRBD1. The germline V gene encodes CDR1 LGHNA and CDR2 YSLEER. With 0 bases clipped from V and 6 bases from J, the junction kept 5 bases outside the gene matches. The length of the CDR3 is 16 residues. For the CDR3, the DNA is TGCGCCAGCAGCCAAGAGGAGGGACAGACTAATTCACCCCTCCACTTT. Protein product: CASSQEEGQTNSPLHF.

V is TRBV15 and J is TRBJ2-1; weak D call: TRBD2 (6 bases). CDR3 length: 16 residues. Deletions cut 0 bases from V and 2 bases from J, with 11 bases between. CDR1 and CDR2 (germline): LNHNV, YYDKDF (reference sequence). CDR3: CATSRDPGVPYNEQFF. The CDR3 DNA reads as TGTGCCACCAGCAGAGACCCGGGAGTCCCCTACAATGAGCAGTTCTTC.

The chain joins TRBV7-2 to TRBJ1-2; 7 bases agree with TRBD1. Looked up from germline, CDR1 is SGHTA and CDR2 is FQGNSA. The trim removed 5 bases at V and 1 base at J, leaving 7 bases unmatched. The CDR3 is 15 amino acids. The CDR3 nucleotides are TGTGCCAGCAGCGTTAGGGGGACAGTTAACTATGGCTACACCTTC. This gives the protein CASSVRGTVNYGYTF.

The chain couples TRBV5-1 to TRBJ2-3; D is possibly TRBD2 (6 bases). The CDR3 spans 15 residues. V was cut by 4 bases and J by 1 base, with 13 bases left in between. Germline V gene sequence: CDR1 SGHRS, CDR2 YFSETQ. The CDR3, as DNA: TGCGCCAGCAGCGCCGGGACTCCTCGCACAGATACGCAGTATTTT. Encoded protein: CASSAGTPRTDTQYF.

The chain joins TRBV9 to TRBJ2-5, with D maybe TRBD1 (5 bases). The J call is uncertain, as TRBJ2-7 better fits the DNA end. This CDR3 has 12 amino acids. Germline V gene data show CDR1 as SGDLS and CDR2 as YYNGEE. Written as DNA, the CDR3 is TGTGCCAGCAGCCCAGGGAACTACGAGCAGTACTTC. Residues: CASSPGNYEQYF.

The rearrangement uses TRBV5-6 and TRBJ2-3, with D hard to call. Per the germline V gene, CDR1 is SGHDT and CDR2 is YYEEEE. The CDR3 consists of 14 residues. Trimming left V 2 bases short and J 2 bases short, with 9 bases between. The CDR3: CASSFTVFTDTQYF. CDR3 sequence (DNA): TGTGCCAGCAGCTTTACAGTCTTCACAGATACGCAGTATTTT.

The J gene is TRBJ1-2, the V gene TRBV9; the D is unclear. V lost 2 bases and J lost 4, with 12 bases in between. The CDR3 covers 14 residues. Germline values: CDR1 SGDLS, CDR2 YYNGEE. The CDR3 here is CASSVNRAIYGYTF. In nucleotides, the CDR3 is TGTGCCAGCAGCGTCAACCGGGCCATCTATGGCTACACCTTC.

The CDR3, as DNA: TGTGCCAGCAGCCAAATTAGCGGGAGAGGAGATACGCAGTATTTT. Amino acid sequence: CASSQISGRGDTQYF. This chain uses TRBV5-4 with TRBJ2-3; 9 bases fit TRBD2. Germline-derived CDR1 and CDR2 are SGHNT and YYREEE (reference sequence). The CDR3 runs 15 residues. Trimming took 4 bases from V and 5 from J; bases not matched to a gene: 8.

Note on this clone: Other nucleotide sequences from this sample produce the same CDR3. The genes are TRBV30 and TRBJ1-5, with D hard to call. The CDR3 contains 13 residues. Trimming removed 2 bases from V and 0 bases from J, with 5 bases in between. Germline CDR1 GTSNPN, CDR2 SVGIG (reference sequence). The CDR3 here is CAWSQDSNQPQHF. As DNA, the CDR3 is TGTGCCTGGAGTCAGGATAGCAATCAGCCCCAGCATTTT.

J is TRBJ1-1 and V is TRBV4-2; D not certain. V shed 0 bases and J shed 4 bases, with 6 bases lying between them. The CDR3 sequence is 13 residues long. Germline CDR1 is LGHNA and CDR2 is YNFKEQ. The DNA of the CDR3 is TGTGCCAGCAGCCAAGAACGGAGCACTGAAGCTTTCTTT. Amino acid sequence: CASSQERSTEAFF.

CDR3 residues: CASSPDRDNQPQHF. CDR3 in DNA: TGCGCCAGCAGTCCGGACAGGGACAATCAGCCCCAGCATTTT. The V and J genes are TRBV5-1 and TRBJ1-5; 8 nucleotides line up with TRBD1. Germline V CDR1 and CDR2: SGHRS, YFSETQ. Trimming removed 5 bases from V and 3 bases from J; junction bases left unmatched: 4. The CDR3 runs to 14 residues.

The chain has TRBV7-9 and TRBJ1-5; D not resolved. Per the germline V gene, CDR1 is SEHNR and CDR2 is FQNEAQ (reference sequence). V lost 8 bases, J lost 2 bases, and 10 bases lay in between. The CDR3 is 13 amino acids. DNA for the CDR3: TGTGCCAGCGCGAGAGTTGGCAATCAGCCCCAGCATTTT. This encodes CASARVGNQPQHF.